A single sample is the source of the 20 T cell receptor beta chains below, sequenced in a study of blood T cell repertoires in COVID-19. TCRdb's copy holds only in-frame clones and misses some; the assay was immunoSEQ multiplex PCR. The table shows 300,000 to 400,000 clones, with roughly 90% occurring only once. The sample consisted of PBMCs or T cells enriched from blood (not recorded which). These receptor sequences come from a woman in her twenties or thirties who had been exposed to COVID-19.

The V and J genes are TRBV27 and TRBJ1-5; TRBD1 matches at 7 bases. Germline lookup yields CDR1 MNHEY and CDR2 SMNVEV (reference sequence). Unmatched junction bases numbered 3, after V lost 0 bases and J lost 7 bases. The CDR3 is 14 amino acids. The CDR3 nucleotides read TGTGCCAGCAGTTTATCGACAGGGCGACAGCCCCAGCATTTT. Translation gives CASSLSTGRQPQHF.

J is TRBJ2-3 and V is TRBV3-1 (or the pseudogene TRBV3-2); D is possibly TRBD2 (7 bases). Germline V gene data show CDR1 as LGHDT and CDR2 as YNNKEL (reference sequence). V lost 4 bases and J 1 base, leaving 15 bases between the germline ends. The CDR3 covers 16 residues. The CDR3 region has the DNA TGTGCCAGCAGCCGAAACGAGGGGGGGCGCACAGATACGCAGTATTTT. It encodes CASSRNEGGRTDTQYF.

In its sample, this clone was seen once. V is TRBV19 and J is TRBJ2-7; maybe TRBD2 (6 bases). With 5 bases removed from V and 0 bases from J, the gap between germline ends came to 14 bases. Looked up from germline, CDR1 is LNHDA and CDR2 is SQIVND (reference sequence). The CDR3 length is 15 residues. CDR3 nucleotides: TGTGCCAGTAGTCCAAGGGACTCCCGCTCCTACGAGCAGTACTTC. Its protein is CASSPRDSRSYEQYF. Complete variable domain (other parts from reference TRBV19 and TRBJ2-7): DGGITQSPKYLFRKEGQNVTLSCEQNLNHDAMYWYRQDPGQGLRLIYYSQIVNDFQKGDIAEGYSVSREKKESFPLTVTSAQKNPTAFYLCASSPRDSRSYEQYFGPGTRLTVT.

This rearrangement joins TRBV5-4 to TRBJ1-2, with TRBD1 matching over 12 bases. This CDR3 contains 17 residues. Germline V CDR1 and CDR2: SGHNT, YYREEE (reference sequence). After removal of 1 base from V and 0 bases from J, the junction contained 4 bases not matched to a gene. CDR3 in amino acids: CASSLRDRGPSNYGYTF. CDR3 sequence (DNA): TGTGCCAGCAGCTTGAGGGACAGGGGGCCATCTAACTATGGCTACACCTTC.

The chain joins TRBV5-1 to TRBJ1-6; D may be TRBD1 (5 bases). This CDR3 contains 13 residues. Trimming pared 4 bases from V and 5 bases from J, leaving 7 bases between. Germline V gene data show CDR1 as SGHRS and CDR2 as YFSETQ. Here the CDR3 DNA reads TGCGCCAGCAGCCCCAGGGATAATTCACCCCTCCACTTT. As protein: CASSPRDNSPLHF. The entire variable domain, with the rest obtained from reference TRBV5-1 and TRBJ1-6, is as follows: KAGVTQTPRYLIKTRGQQVTLSCSPISGHRSVSWYQQTPGQGLQFLFEYFSETQRNKGNFPGRFSGRQFSNSRSEMNVSTLELGDSALYLCASSPRDNSPLHFGNGTRLTVT.

The chain uses TRBV6-5 and TRBJ1-1, with D unclear. From germline, CDR1 is MNHEY and CDR2 SVGAGI. Deletions cut 7 bases from V and 4 bases from J, with 13 bases between. The CDR3 is 13 residues long. In nucleotides, the CDR3 is TGTGCCAGCACCGGTTTTGGGCTCACTGAAGCTTTCTTT. It encodes CASTGFGLTEAFF.

The V call is TRBV27, the J call TRBJ2-7; a possible D gene is TRBD2 (5 bases). Trimming left V 4 bases short and J 2 bases short, with 12 bases between. The CDR3 extends over 14 amino acids. Germline assignment: CDR1 MNHEY and CDR2 SMNVEV (reference sequence). CDR3 sequence reads: CASSSPGMTYEQYF. In nucleotides, the CDR3 is TGTGCCAGCAGTTCCCCGGGGATGACCTACGAGCAGTACTTC.

This clone was found once. This sequence joins TRBV7-2 and TRBJ1-5, with TRBD1 as a possible D gene (6 bases). Germline CDR1 and CDR2: SGHTA and FQGNSA. V lost 5 bases and J 6 bases, leaving 20 bases between the germline ends. The CDR3 sequence is 16 residues long. CDR3 sequence reads: CASSDRTEGSGQPQHF. CDR3 sequence (DNA): TGTGCCAGCAGCGACCGGACAGAGGGCTCTGGTCAGCCCCAGCATTTT.

The chain combines TRBV11-2 with TRBJ1-2; TRBD1 matches 10 bases. CDR1 and CDR2 from the germline V gene are SGHAT and FQNNGV. The CDR3 contains 16 residues. The J segment lost 6 bases and the V segment lost 5 bases, leaving 12 bases of the junction unmatched. The CDR3 region is CASSQPGTGVRNGYTF. The CDR3 DNA sequence: TGTGCCAGCAGCCAACCCGGGACAGGGGTTAGGAATGGCTACACCTTC.

Comments on this clone: The same CDR3 also results from other DNA sequences found in this sample. This sequence joins TRBV19 and TRBJ1-2, with TRBD1 matching over 10 bases. CDR3 length: 14 residues. J was trimmed by 2 bases and V by 4 bases; bases with no gene match: 1. CDR1 and CDR2 from the germline V gene are LNHDA and SQIVND (reference sequence). The CDR3 DNA reads TGTGCCAGTAGTAGGGACAGGGGCAACTATGGCTACACCTTC. Translated: CASSRDRGNYGYTF.

The chain is built from TRBV7-3 and TRBJ2-3; 8 nucleotides match TRBD2. Germline trimming cut 5 bases from V and 5 bases from J; bases unmatched to any gene: 6. Germline V CDR1 and CDR2: SGHTA, FQGTGA. This CDR3 region has 14 residues. CDR3 amino acids: CASSTGGAGDTQYF. CDR3 bases: TGTGCCAGCAGCACGGGGGGGGCCGGAGATACGCAGTATTTT.

This sequence joins TRBV15 and TRBJ1-6; D might be TRBD1 (5 bases). The V end was cut by 8 bases, the J end by 7 bases, with 15 bases between. The length of the CDR3 is 14 residues. Germline-derived CDR1 and CDR2 are LNHNV and YYDKDF (reference sequence). The CDR3 DNA sequence: TGTGCCACCCGATTTGGGGGAGGGAATTCACCCCTCCACTTT. Translated: CATRFGGGNSPLHF.

The genes are TRBV5-1 and TRBJ2-7; D unresolved. CDR3 size: 15 residues. The V and J ends lost 1 base and 2 bases respectively, with 13 bases between them. Germline V gene sequence: CDR1 SGHRS, CDR2 YFSETQ. DNA for the CDR3: TGCGCCAGCAGCTTGACAACGTTATCGACCTACGAGCAGTACTTC. Its protein product is CASSLTTLSTYEQYF. Looking up the rest from reference TRBV5-1 and TRBJ2-7 gives the full variable domain: KAGVTQTPRYLIKTRGQQVTLSCSPISGHRSVSWYQQTPGQGLQFLFEYFSETQRNKGNFPGRFSGRQFSNSRSEMNVSTLELGDSALYLCASSLTTLSTYEQYFGPGTRLTVT.

J is TRBJ1-5 and V is TRBV7-9; 8 positions match TRBD1. V trimming: 5 bases; J trimming: 5 bases; junction bases outside the gene matches: 5. Per the germline V gene, CDR1 is SEHNR and CDR2 is FQNEAQ (reference sequence). The CDR3 runs to 14 residues. CDR3 coding DNA: TGTGCCAGCAGCCAAACAGGGGGAGATCAGCCCCAGCATTTT. This gives the protein CASSQTGGDQPQHF.

This rearrangement joins TRBV29-1 to TRBJ2-3; D is perhaps TRBD2 (5 bases). V gave up 2 bases and J gave up 0 bases, with 9 bases separating them. Germline CDR1 and CDR2: SQVTM and ANQGSEA. The CDR3 sequence is 14 residues long. The CDR3 spells CSVESRTSTDTQYF. CDR3 coding DNA: TGCAGCGTTGAATCGAGGACTAGCACAGATACGCAGTATTTT.

The V and J genes are TRBV5-1 and TRBJ1-4, with unresolved D. The CDR3 totals 14 residues. The V and J ends lost 3 bases and 8 bases respectively, with 14 bases between them. The germline V gene encodes CDR1 SGHRS and CDR2 YFSETQ. The DNA of the CDR3 is TGCGCCAGCAGCTCGACACTGGGTCGGGAAAAACTGTTTTTT. Protein product: CASSSTLGREKLFF.

J is TRBJ2-7 and V is TRBV19; 9 nucleotides line up with TRBD1. CDR1 is LNHDA, CDR2 SQIVND, per germline (reference sequence). Trimming cost V 5 bases and J 4 bases; bases outside gene matches: 12. The CDR3 runs 16 residues. The CDR3 sequence: CASSPLTGGRRYEQYF. CDR3 DNA: TGTGCCAGTAGTCCTTTAACAGGGGGCCGGAGGTACGAGCAGTACTTC.

The chain carries TRBV5-1 and TRBJ2-7; 12 nucleotides line up with TRBD1. V lost 3 bases and J lost 6; bases outside the gene matches: 4. CDR1 and CDR2 from the germline V gene are SGHRS and YFSETQ. The CDR3 runs to 14 residues. The CDR3 protein is CASSWGQGAVEQYF. In DNA form, the CDR3 reads TGCGCCAGCAGCTGGGGACAGGGGGCTGTCGAGCAGTACTTC.

This chain uses TRBV27 with TRBJ1-6; D might be TRBD1 (5 bases). Deletions cut 3 bases from V and 7 bases from J, with 10 bases between. In germline, CDR1 is MNHEY, CDR2 SMNVEV (reference sequence). CDR3 length: 14 amino acids. CDR3 residues: CASSLGGTNSPLHF. As DNA, the CDR3 is TGTGCCAGCAGTTTGGGAGGGACCAATTCACCCCTCCACTTT.

The rearrangement links TRBV2 to TRBJ2-2; tentative D call: TRBD2 (6 bases). The length of the CDR3 is 13 residues. Germline V gives CDR1 SNHLY, CDR2 FYNNEI. V lost 6 bases to trimming and J lost 5 bases, with 10 bases between them. In DNA form, the CDR3 reads TGTGCCAGCAGGGAGGGCGGGACCGGGGAGCTGTTTTTT. Amino acids: CASREGGTGELFF.